The 25 T cell receptor beta chains below all came from one sample that was sequenced in a study of cytomegalovirus exposure and HLA in healthy donors. 13 Jbeta primers and 60 Vbeta primers were used for the PCR. The repertoire was sequenced with immunoSEQ multiplex PCR; TCRdb's copy has only in-frame clones and lacks some. Of 150,000 to 200,000 clones listed, about 82% are singletons. Sample: PBMCs. These receptors all come from a woman under 40 in good health and CMV-seropositive.

V is TRBV30 and J is TRBJ2-7; 11 bases match TRBD2. The V gene's germline CDR1 is GTSNPN and CDR2 SVGIG (reference sequence). V lost 2 bases to trimming and J lost 0 bases; unmatched junction nucleotides: 9. CDR3 size: 17 residues. DNA of the CDR3: TGTGCCTGGAGTTTTTTGAGGACTAGCGGGTCCTCCTACGAGCAGTACTTC. This codes for CAWSFLRTSGSSYEQYF.

This clone occurred once. V usage is TRBV10-3 and J usage is TRBJ1-6, with 8 positions matching TRBD1. V dropped 6 bases and J dropped 2; count of bases not matched to a gene: 9. Germline CDR1 ENHRY, CDR2 SYGVKD. The CDR3 has 17 amino acids. CDR3 sequence (DNA): TGTGCCATCAGGCAGAGCGAACAGGGGGCCTATAATTCACCCCTCCACTTT. Translating it yields CAIRQSEQGAYNSPLHF.

The table lists this clone with a few counts. The V and J genes are TRBV2 and TRBJ1-6; 12 nucleotides line up with TRBD1. CDR3 length equals 17 residues. Germline V gene data show CDR1 as SNHLY and CDR2 as FYNNEI. The V segment lost 6 bases and the J segment 11 bases; nucleotides outside the gene matches: 14. CDR3 amino acids: CASRGQGAGSGHPPLHF. The CDR3 DNA follows: TGTGCCAGCAGGGGACAGGGGGCAGGGAGCGGGCATCCACCCCTCCACTTT.

The chain links TRBV18 to TRBJ1-2; TRBD1 might be the D (5 bases). The length of the CDR3 is 13 residues. The germline V and J ends were trimmed by 1 base and 8 bases, with 11 bases remaining between them. Per the germline V gene, CDR1 is KGHSH and CDR2 is LQKENI. CDR3 in amino acids: CASSPLAGEGYTF. The CDR3 bases are TGTGCCAGCTCACCACTGGCGGGGGAAGGCTACACCTTC. Using reference TRBV18 and TRBJ1-2 for the parts outside the CDR3, the full variable domain is NAGVMQNPRHLVRRRGQEARLRCSPMKGHSHVYWYRQLPEEGLKFMVYLQKENIIDESGMPKERFSAEFPKEGPSILRIQQVVRGDSAAYFCASSPLAGEGYTFGSGTRLTVV.

The chain carries TRBV27 and TRBJ1-1; the D is unclear. The CDR3 runs to 13 residues. CDR1 MNHEY and CDR2 SMNVEV come from the germline V gene (reference sequence). Deletions cut 4 bases from V and 0 bases from J, with 6 bases between. DNA for the CDR3: TGTGCCAGCAGTTCCACAGTGAACACTGAAGCTTTCTTT. Translation gives CASSSTVNTEAFF.

This clone was found once. This sequence joins TRBV6-6 and TRBJ1-4; unclear D gene. The CDR3 loop spans 14 amino acids. Germline V lookup: CDR1 MNHNY, CDR2 SVGAGI (reference sequence). V gave up 2 bases and J gave up 4 bases, with 8 bases separating them. The CDR3 sequence: CASSYGPLNEKLFF. The CDR3 DNA follows: TGTGCCAGCAGTTACGGGCCGCTTAATGAAAAACTGTTTTTT.

CDR3 residues: CASSLEAGWSGYTF. In DNA, the CDR3 is TGTGCCAGCAGCTTAGAGGCAGGGTGGTCTGGCTACACCTTC. This chain uses TRBV7-2 with TRBJ1-2; D is perhaps TRBD1 (5 bases). Germline CDR1 reads SGHTA; CDR2 reads FQGNSA. V shed 1 base and J shed 7 bases, with 13 bases lying between them. CDR3 size: 14 residues.

The genes are TRBV5-6 and TRBJ1-1, with unresolved D. The CDR3 loop spans 12 amino acids. V was clipped by 1 base and J by 9 bases, with 10 bases between them. The V gene's germline CDR1 is SGHDT and CDR2 YYEEEE. CDR3 DNA: TGTGCCAGCAGCTTGCAAACTGCCCAAGCTTTCTTT. Translating it yields CASSLQTAQAFF.

This clone has only a few counts. The rearrangement links TRBV6-5 to TRBJ1-1; tentative D call: TRBD1 (6 bases). The CDR3 totals 15 residues. V dropped 7 bases and J dropped 1 base, with 16 bases sitting between them. Germline V lookup: CDR1 MNHEY, CDR2 SVGAGI. In DNA, the CDR3 is TGTGCCAGCACCCGAGCGGGGGCAACGAACACTGAAGCTTTCTTT. The encoded protein is CASTRAGATNTEAFF.

This sequence joins TRBV5-1 and TRBJ2-3; 13 bases align to TRBD2. After removal of 4 bases from V and 0 bases from J, the junction contained 5 bases not matched to a gene. This CDR3 contains 17 residues. Germline loops: CDR1 SGHRS, CDR2 YFSETQ. CDR3 DNA sequence: TGCGCCAGCAGCGTACCACTAGCGGGGGGGAGCACAGATACGCAGTATTTT. Its translation: CASSVPLAGGSTDTQYF.

The V call is TRBV28, the J call TRBJ1-2, with 9 positions matching TRBD1. V was clipped by 6 bases and J by 7 bases; unmatched bases: 9. The CDR3 consists of 14 residues. The V gene's germline CDR1 is MDHEN and CDR2 SYDVKM. CDR3 amino acids: CASRDQGQGGGYTF. In DNA form, the CDR3 reads TGTGCCAGCAGGGACCAGGGACAGGGCGGTGGCTACACCTTC.

The V gene is TRBV6-5, the J gene TRBJ1-4; 11 positions agree with TRBD1. Germline CDR1 is MNHEY and CDR2 is SVGAGI. J was trimmed by 7 bases and V by 9 bases; bases with no gene match: 4. The CDR3 consists of 13 residues. CDR3 coding DNA: TGTGCCAGTCACGGGACAGGGGGTGAAAAACTGTTTTTT. This codes for CASHGTGGEKLFF.

The chain employs TRBV20-1 and TRBJ2-7; D is ambiguous. CDR1 is DFQATT, CDR2 SNEGSKA, per germline (reference sequence). This CDR3 is 11 amino acids long. Trimming removed 4 bases from V and 2 bases from J, with 6 bases in between. Here the CDR3 reads CSANGAYEQYF. In nucleotides, the CDR3 is TGCAGTGCTAATGGAGCCTACGAGCAGTACTTC.

This chain connects TRBV14 to TRBJ2-1; TRBD1 might be the D (6 bases). The CDR3 runs to 15 residues. Germline-derived CDR1 and CDR2 are SGHDN and FVKESK. V was clipped by 2 bases and J by 12 bases, with 20 bases between them. This CDR3 reads CASSQLRSRGRAQFF. The CDR3 nucleotides are TGTGCCAGCAGCCAATTAAGGAGCAGGGGCAGGGCGCAGTTCTTC. Full variable domain (missing parts from reference TRBV14 and TRBJ2-1): EAGVTQFPSHSVIEKGQTVTLRCDPISGHDNLYWYRRVMGKEIKFLLHFVKESKQDESGMPNNRFLAERTGGTYSTLKVQPAELEDSGVYFCASSQLRSRGRAQFFGPGTRLTVL.

This clone was found once. In nucleotides, the CDR3 is TGTGCCAGCAGCCCCGGGCTAGCGGGGCTTACAGATACGCAGTATTTT. It translates to CASSPGLAGLTDTQYF. The chain recombines TRBV11-3 with TRBJ2-3, with 9 bases lining up with TRBD2. CDR1 and CDR2 from the germline V gene are SGHNT and YENEEA. V was clipped by 5 bases and J by 3 bases; unmatched bases: 9. CDR3 length: 16 amino acids.

V and J are TRBV5-8 and TRBJ2-7, with TRBD1 matching 9 bases. The germline V gene encodes CDR1 SGHTS and CDR2 YDEGEE. J lost 4 bases, V lost 1 base, and 9 bases had no gene match. The CDR3 length is 16 residues. The CDR3 sequence is CASSLISGTGWYEQYF. The DNA for the CDR3 is TGTGCCAGCAGCTTGATCTCCGGGACAGGGTGGTACGAGCAGTACTTC. Together with reference TRBV5-8 and TRBJ2-7, the CDR3 gives the full variable domain: EAGVTQSPTHLIKTRGQQATLRCSPISGHTSVYWYQQALGLGLQFLLWYDEGEERNRGNFPPRFSGRQFPNYSSELNVNALELEDSALYLCASSLISGTGWYEQYFGPGTRLTVT.

This rearrangement joins TRBV4-3 to TRBJ2-6; tentative D call: TRBD2 (5 bases). The V gene lost 0 bases and the J gene lost 2 bases, with 11 bases spanning the gap. The CDR3 is made up of 17 amino acids. In germline, CDR1 is LGHNA, CDR2 YSLEER. This chain's CDR3 is CASSQDQPGTGANVLTF. The CDR3 DNA reads TGCGCCAGCAGCCAAGATCAACCGGGAACTGGGGCCAACGTCCTGACTTTC.

Comment on this clone: A read error may account for a junction end that differs from germline. CDR3 coding DNA: TGTACCACCGCAGACGGGGGGGGCTCCTACGAGCAGTACTTC. Amino acids: CTTADGGGSYEQYF. V gene TRBV15 combines with J gene TRBJ2-7; TRBD2 matches at 8 bases. Looked up from germline, CDR1 is LNHNV and CDR2 is YYDKDF (reference sequence). The CDR3 contains 14 residues.

The gene calls are TRBV2 and TRBJ2-1; TRBD1 agrees at 8 bases. Germline trimming cut 4 bases from V and 4 bases from J; bases unmatched to any gene: 12. Germline V gene lookup returns CDR1 SNHLY and CDR2 FYNNEI. This CDR3 has 17 amino acids. In nucleotides, the CDR3 is TGTGCCAGCAGTGGATCTCTCGGACAGGGATTATACAATGAGCAGTTCTTC. This codes for CASSGSLGQGLYNEQFF.

The CDR3, as DNA: TGTGCCAGCAGCGCCTCCCTCCGCCGTAGACAAGAGACCCAGTACTTC. Its translation: CASSASLRRRQETQYF. This sequence joins TRBV9 and TRBJ2-5, with D unresolved. Germline CDR1 is SGDLS and CDR2 is YYNGEE. The CDR3 is 16 amino acids. V was shortened by 3 bases and J by 2 bases, with 17 bases between the two germline ends.

The genes are TRBV5-1 and TRBJ1-1; D is perhaps TRBD1 (5 bases). This CDR3 contains 13 residues. Germline CDR1 is SGHRS and CDR2 is YFSETQ. Between the trimmed V and J ends, which lost 4 bases and 1 base, there was a span of 8 bases. The CDR3 region has the DNA TGCGCCAGCAGCATAACAGGGAACACTGAAGCTTTCTTT. It yields the protein CASSITGNTEAFF.

The chain is built from TRBV5-1 and TRBJ2-1; D is perhaps TRBD1 (8 bases). V was cut by 7 bases and J by 6 bases, with 14 bases left in between. In germline, CDR1 is SGHRS, CDR2 YFSETQ. CDR3 size: 13 residues. The CDR3 sequence: CASSQGGGNEQFF. DNA for the CDR3: TGCGCCAGCTCACAGGGGGGGGGCAATGAGCAGTTCTTC.

The chain employs TRBV29-1 and TRBJ2-3; possibly TRBD2 for D (6 bases). Germline CDR1 reads SQVTM; CDR2 reads ANQGSEA. V was cut by 1 base and J by 10 bases, with 15 bases left in between. The length of the CDR3 is 13 residues. This CDR3 is CSVEGGGDRAQYF. For the CDR3, the DNA is TGCAGCGTTGAAGGAGGAGGGGACCGCGCGCAGTATTTT.

The V and J genes are TRBV27 and TRBJ1-1; D might be TRBD1 (5 bases). The CDR3 sequence is 14 residues long. Germline lookup yields CDR1 MNHEY and CDR2 SMNVEV (reference sequence). The V and J ends lost 6 bases and 5 bases respectively, with 16 bases between them. The CDR3: CASSRRGGRTEAFF. CDR3 nucleotide sequence: TGTGCCAGCAGCCGTAGGGGTGGTAGGACTGAAGCTTTCTTT.

The gene calls are TRBV2 and TRBJ1-6; no reliable D call. The germline CDR1 and CDR2 sequences are SNHLY and FYNNEI. The CDR3 totals 13 residues. Deletions cut 3 bases from V and 8 bases from J, with 8 bases between. The CDR3 reads CASSDLSHSPLHF. The CDR3 DNA sequence: TGTGCCAGCAGTGACTTGTCCCATTCACCCCTCCACTTT.